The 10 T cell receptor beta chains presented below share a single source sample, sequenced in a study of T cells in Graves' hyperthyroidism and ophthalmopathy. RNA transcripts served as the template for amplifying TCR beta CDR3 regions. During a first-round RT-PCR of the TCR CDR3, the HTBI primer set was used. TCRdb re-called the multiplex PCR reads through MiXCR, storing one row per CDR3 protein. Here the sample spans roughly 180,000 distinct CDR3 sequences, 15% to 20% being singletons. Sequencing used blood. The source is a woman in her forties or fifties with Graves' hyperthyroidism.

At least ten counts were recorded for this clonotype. The CDR3 reads CASSLLPNTEAFF. As DNA, the CDR3 is TGTGCCAGCAGCTTATTGCCCAACACTGAAGCTTTCTTT. The chain uses TRBV7-3 and TRBJ1-1; the D is unclear. Trimming removed 2 bases from V and 2 bases from J, with 6 bases in between. Germline V gene data show CDR1 as SGHTA and CDR2 as FQGTGA. This CDR3 comprises 13 residues.

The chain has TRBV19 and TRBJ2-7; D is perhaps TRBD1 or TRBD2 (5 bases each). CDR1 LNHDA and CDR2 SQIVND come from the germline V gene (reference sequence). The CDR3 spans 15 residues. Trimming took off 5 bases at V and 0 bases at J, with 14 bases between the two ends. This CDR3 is CASSEGWGSSYEQYF. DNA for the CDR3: TGTGCCAGTAGTGAGGGTTGGGGCAGCTCCTACGAGCAGTACTTC.

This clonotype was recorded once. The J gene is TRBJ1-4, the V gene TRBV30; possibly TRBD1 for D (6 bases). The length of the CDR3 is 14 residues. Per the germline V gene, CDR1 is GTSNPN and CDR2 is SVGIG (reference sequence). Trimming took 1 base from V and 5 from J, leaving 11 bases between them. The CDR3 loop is CAWSAGHPNEKLFF. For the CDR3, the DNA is TGTGCCTGGAGTGCGGGACACCCCAATGAAAAACTGTTTTTT. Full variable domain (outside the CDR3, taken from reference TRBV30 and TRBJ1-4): SQTIHQWPATLVQPVGSPLSLECTVEGTSNPNLYWYRQAAGRGLQLLFYSVGIGQISSEVPQNLSASRPQDRQFILSSKKLLLSDSGFYLCAWSAGHPNEKLFFGSGTQLSVL.

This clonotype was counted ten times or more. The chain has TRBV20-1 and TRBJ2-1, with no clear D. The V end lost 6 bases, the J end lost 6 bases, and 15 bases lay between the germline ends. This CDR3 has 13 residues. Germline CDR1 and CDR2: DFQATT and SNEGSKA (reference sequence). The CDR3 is CSAPRNRANEQFF. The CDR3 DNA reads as TGCAGTGCCCCGCGGAACCGTGCCAATGAGCAGTTCTTC.

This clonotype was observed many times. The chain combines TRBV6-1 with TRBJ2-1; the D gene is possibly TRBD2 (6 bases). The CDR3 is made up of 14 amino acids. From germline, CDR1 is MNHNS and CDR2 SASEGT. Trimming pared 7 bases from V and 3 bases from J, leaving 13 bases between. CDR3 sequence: CASTGGAFYNEQFF. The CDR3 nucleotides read TGTGCCAGCACCGGCGGGGCCTTCTACAATGAGCAGTTCTTC.

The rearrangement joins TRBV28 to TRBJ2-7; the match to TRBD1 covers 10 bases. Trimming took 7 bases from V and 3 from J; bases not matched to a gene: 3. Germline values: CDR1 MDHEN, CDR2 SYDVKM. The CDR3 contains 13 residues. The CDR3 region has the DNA TGTGCCAGCACCGGACAGGGGGGCTACGAGCAGTACTTC. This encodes CASTGQGGYEQYF.

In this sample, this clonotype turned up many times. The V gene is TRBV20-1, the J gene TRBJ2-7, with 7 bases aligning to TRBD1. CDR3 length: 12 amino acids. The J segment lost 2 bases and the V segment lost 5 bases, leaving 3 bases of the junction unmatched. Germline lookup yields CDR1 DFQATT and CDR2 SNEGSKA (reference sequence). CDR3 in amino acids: CSAPTGAYEQYF. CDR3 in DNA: TGCAGTGCTCCCACAGGGGCCTACGAGCAGTACTTC.

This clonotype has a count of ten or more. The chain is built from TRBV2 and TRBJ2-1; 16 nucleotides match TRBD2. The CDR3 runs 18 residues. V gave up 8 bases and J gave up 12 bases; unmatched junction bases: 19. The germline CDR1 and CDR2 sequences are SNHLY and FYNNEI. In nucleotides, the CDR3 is TGTGCCAGCTCACCCCAAATTGTCGCGGGACTAGCGGGGGGGGGGCAGTTCTTC. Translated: CASSPQIVAGLAGGGQFF.

The CDR3 nucleotides are TGTGCCAGCAGCGTAGCAGGGGGCAATTCACCCCTCCACTTT. It encodes CASSVAGGNSPLHF. The rearrangement joins TRBV9 to TRBJ1-6; 8 nucleotides line up with TRBD1. This CDR3 comprises 14 residues. V shed 0 bases and J 7 bases; nucleotides not matched to a gene: 0. The germline V gene encodes CDR1 SGDLS and CDR2 YYNGEE.

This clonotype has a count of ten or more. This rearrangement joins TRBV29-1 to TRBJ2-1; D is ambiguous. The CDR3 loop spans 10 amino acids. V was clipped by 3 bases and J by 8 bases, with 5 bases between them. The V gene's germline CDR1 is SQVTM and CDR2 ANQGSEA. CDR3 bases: TGCAGCGTTGACGGGCATGAGCAGTTCTTC. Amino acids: CSVDGHEQFF.